Shown below are 9 T cell receptor beta chains from a single sample sequenced in a study of T-cell memory formation after mild COVID-19. TCRdb independently ran MiXCR on the 5' RACE reads; one entry per CDR3 protein. The sample yields about 470,000 distinct CDR3 sequences, about 20% seen once. Sample: PBMCs or a T cell subset sorted from them (not recorded which). The receptor set was obtained from an adult woman who had mild COVID-19 (a few samples of this study predate the infection). Cell type and time point are not known.

The V and J genes are TRBV7-3 and TRBJ1-1; weak D call: TRBD1 (5 bases). V was trimmed by 1 base and J by 2 bases, leaving 11 bases between them. CDR1 SGHTA and CDR2 FQGTGA come from the germline V gene. The CDR3 loop spans 15 amino acids. The CDR3 region has the DNA TGTGCCAGCAGCTTAAGAGTGGGGACTAACACTGAAGCTTTCTTT. This encodes CASSLRVGTNTEAFF.

The V call is TRBV7-2, the J call TRBJ2-5; D is unresolved. The CDR3 consists of 12 residues. V dropped 5 bases and J dropped 5 bases, with 9 bases sitting between them. Germline assignment: CDR1 SGHTA and CDR2 FQGNSA. The CDR3 protein is CASSRSGETQYF. Here the CDR3 DNA reads TGTGCCAGCAGCCGCTCGGGCGAGACCCAGTACTTC.

The chain has TRBV6-1 and TRBJ1-5; 7 nucleotides align to TRBD1. The CDR3 sequence is 18 residues long. J was trimmed by 3 bases and V by 2 bases; bases with no gene match: 13. Germline CDR1 and CDR2: MNHNS and SASEGT. The CDR3: CASSEFEVLTGFNQPQHF. The CDR3 coding sequence is TGTGCCAGCAGTGAATTCGAGGTATTGACAGGGTTCAATCAGCCCCAGCATTTT.

This clonotype was observed a handful of times. V gene TRBV4-3 combines with J gene TRBJ1-2; D is unclear. This CDR3 comprises 14 residues. CDR1 LGHNA and CDR2 YSLEER come from the germline V gene. Trimming removed 0 bases at V and 5 bases at J, with 10 bases between. The CDR3 bases are TGCGCCAGCAGCCAAGATGTCACGGTTTATGGCTACACCTTC. Protein sequence: CASSQDVTVYGYTF.

The V call is TRBV5-1, the J call TRBJ2-7, with a tentative D call TRBD2 (6 bases). In germline, CDR1 is SGHRS, CDR2 YFSETQ. This CDR3 is built from 15 residues. Trimming stripped 4 bases from V and 0 bases from J, with 14 bases between. CDR3 nucleotide sequence: TGCGCCAGCAGCACCACCGGACTAAGCTCCTACGAGCAGTACTTC. This gives the protein CASSTTGLSSYEQYF.

This clonotype was seen ten or more times. The DNA of the CDR3 is TGTGCCAGCAGCCGCCAGGGGTTTGAGAATGAGCAGTTCTTC. Translated, it gives CASSRQGFENEQFF. This chain joins TRBV7-9 and TRBJ2-1; D is possibly TRBD1 (6 bases). CDR1 and CDR2 (germline): SEHNR, FQNEAQ (reference sequence). Trimming stripped 5 bases from V and 7 bases from J, with 15 bases between. The CDR3 runs to 14 residues. The entire variable domain, with the rest obtained from reference TRBV7-9 and TRBJ2-1, is as follows: DTGVSQNPRHKITKRGQNVTFRCDPISEHNRLYWYRQTLGQGPEFLTYFQNEAQLEKSRLLSDRFSAERPKGSFSTLEIQRTEQGDSAMYLCASSRQGFENEQFFGPGTRLTVL.

The chain is built from TRBV18 and TRBJ1-1; perhaps TRBD1 as D (5 bases). The CDR3 has 19 residues. V lost 3 bases and J lost 0, with 23 bases in between. Germline V CDR1 and CDR2: KGHSH, LQKENI. The CDR3 here is CASSPTQTTGGIMNTEAFF. The CDR3 DNA sequence: TGTGCCAGCTCACCTACCCAAACTACAGGTGGTATTATGAACACTGAAGCTTTCTTT.

The V call is TRBV6-1, the J call TRBJ2-5, with unresolved D. The CDR3 has 12 amino acids. Per the germline V gene, CDR1 is MNHNS and CDR2 is SASEGT. V was pared by 7 bases and J by 7 bases, with 13 bases between. The CDR3 DNA sequence: TGTGCCAGCAAGCCACTGACTGGGACCCAGTACTTC. Translated, it gives CASKPLTGTQYF.

In its sample, this clonotype was seen a few times. The chain links TRBV2 to TRBJ2-5; D uncertain. Trimming took off 6 bases at V and 5 bases at J, with 16 bases between the two ends. The V gene's germline CDR1 is SNHLY and CDR2 FYNNEI. The length of the CDR3 is 14 residues. Here the CDR3 reads CASSPRLARETQYF. Here the CDR3 DNA reads TGTGCCAGCAGCCCGAGACTGGCGCGGGAGACCCAGTACTTC.